The 27 T cell receptor beta chains below all came from one sample that was sequenced in a study of tumor-infiltrating lymphocytes in primary liver carcinoma. Germline DNA was also extracted, with blood RNA taken from unsorted whole blood. Total RNA (roughly 530 ng) served as template for TCR beta cDNA synthesis primed by a constant-region primer. Three nested multiplex PCR rounds, a slightly modified ARM-PCR, produced the libraries for TCR beta. Investigators reported that the first two PCR rounds, at roughly 10 cycles each, used TRBV1-TRBV30 forward primers with a C-beta reverse primer. TCRdb called the multiplex PCR reads again in MiXCR, with one record for every CDR3 protein. This repertoire shows hundreds of thousands of distinct CDR3 sequences, 65% found once; its top ten account for roughly 8.6%. Sequences were obtained from peripheral blood. The receptor source for this set is a man aged 40-55 years with primary liver carcinoma and hepatitis B virus infection.

The V and J genes are TRBV12-3 or TRBV12-4 and TRBJ2-2, with D perhaps matching TRBD1 (6 bases). This CDR3 contains 13 residues. V was clipped by 4 bases and J by 10 bases, with 13 bases between them. CDR3 DNA sequence: TGTGCCAGCAGTTATGGACAGTTTGAGGAGCTGTTTTTT. This translates into CASSYGQFEELFF.

This clonotype has only a few counts. A read error is possible here, since a much larger clone lies one base away. The chain links TRBV4-3 to TRBJ2-3; 8 bases match TRBD2. The CDR3 runs to 15 residues. Germline V gene data show CDR1 as LGHNA and CDR2 as YSLEER. Unmatched junction bases numbered 4, after V lost 5 bases and J lost 0 bases. Here the CDR3 reads CASSILAGSTDTQYF. In DNA, the CDR3 is TGCGCCAGCAGCATCCTAGCGGGCAGCACAGATACGCAGTATTTT.

About this clonotype itself: This sequence may be a read error, since a much larger clone differs from it by one base. CDR3 residues: CASGDRGAQPQHF. The CDR3 DNA follows: TGTGCCAGCGGTGACAGGGGCGCTCAGCCCCAGCATTTT. The chain has TRBV6-5 and TRBJ1-5, with 8 bases identical to TRBD1. The V gene's germline CDR1 is MNHEY and CDR2 SVGAGI. The CDR3 loop spans 13 amino acids. V was clipped by 8 bases and J by 6 bases; unmatched bases: 6.

For this clonotype: A read error is possible here, since a much larger clone lies one base away. The chain recombines TRBV12-3 or TRBV12-4 with TRBJ1-2; TRBD1 aligns across 11 bases. V was pared by 6 bases and J by 8 bases, with 11 bases of the junction left unmatched. The CDR3 is made up of 15 amino acids. The CDR3 nucleotides read TGTGCCAGCAGACCAGCCTGGACAGGGGGCTGGGGCTACACCTTC. Protein sequence: CASRPAWTGGWGYTF.

The rearrangement joins TRBV5-1 to TRBJ2-3; TRBD1 matches 7 bases. V lost 0 bases and J lost 5; bases outside the gene matches: 3. The CDR3 has 14 residues. Germline V lookup: CDR1 SGHRS, CDR2 YFSETQ. The CDR3 protein is CASSLDSGGDTQYF. In DNA form, the CDR3 reads TGCGCCAGCAGCTTGGACTCAGGGGGAGATACGCAGTATTTT.

The V and J genes are TRBV30 and TRBJ1-1; D unclear. V shed 5 bases and J shed 0 bases, with 7 bases lying between them. CDR3 length: 12 residues. Germline CDR1 reads GTSNPN; CDR2 reads SVGIG (reference sequence). CDR3 residues: CAWQRLNTEAFF. The CDR3 region has the DNA TGTGCCTGGCAGAGACTGAACACTGAAGCTTTCTTT.

With regard to this clonotype: This may stem from a read error, because a much larger clone lies one nucleotide away. The chain is built from TRBV6-5 and TRBJ2-7, with 8 bases matching TRBD1. The CDR3 covers 15 residues. The V gene end was trimmed by 0 bases and the J gene end by 6 bases; junction bases not matched to a gene: 7. Germline V lookup: CDR1 MNHEY, CDR2 SVGAGI. The CDR3 here is CASSYSTGATCEQYF. The CDR3 region has the DNA TGTGCCAGCAGTTACTCGACAGGGGCAACCTGCGAGCAGTACTTC.

A remark on this clonotype: A clone one base away is much larger, so this may be a read error. The rearrangement links TRBV6-2 or TRBV6-3 to TRBJ2-7, with 9 nucleotides matching TRBD1. V lost 8 bases and J lost 3; bases outside the gene matches: 17. CDR3 length: 17 residues. The germline V gene encodes CDR1 MNHEY and CDR2 SVGEGT. CDR3 sequence: CASGPRRTGVHNYEQYF. The CDR3 DNA sequence: TGTGCCAGCGGTCCCCGGAGGACAGGGGTCCATAACTACGAGCAGTACTTC.

The chain uses TRBV30 and TRBJ2-5; tentatively, D is TRBD2 (5 bases). CDR1 is GTSNPN and CDR2 is SVGIG in the germline V gene (reference sequence). V lost 2 bases, J lost 4 bases, and 11 bases lay in between. The CDR3 spans 13 residues. DNA for the CDR3: TGTGCCTGGAGTCGGACTTCCCGAGAGACCCAGTACTTC. It codes for CAWSRTSRETQYF.

This clonotype was detected a few times. The chain couples TRBV6-6 to TRBJ2-3; 12 positions agree with TRBD2. CDR3 length: 18 residues. V lost 2 bases to trimming and J lost 0 bases; unmatched junction nucleotides: 6. From germline, CDR1 is MNHNY and CDR2 SVGAGI (reference sequence). CDR3 in amino acids: CASSYGLAGGISTDTQYF. The CDR3 DNA reads as TGTGCCAGCAGTTACGGGCTAGCGGGAGGGATAAGCACAGATACGCAGTATTTT.

This chain uses TRBV12-3 or TRBV12-4 with TRBJ2-2, with no clear D. This CDR3 spans 12 amino acids. Trimming shortened V by 8 bases and J by 7 bases, and 11 bases separated the two germline ends. Written as DNA, the CDR3 is TGTGCCAGCGGTCCATATAACGGGGAGCTGTTTTTT. This translates into CASGPYNGELFF.

The chain carries TRBV28 and TRBJ1-1; D is unclear. The germline V gene encodes CDR1 MDHEN and CDR2 SYDVKM. CDR3 length: 13 amino acids. Trimming stripped 3 bases from V and 6 bases from J, with 11 bases between. The CDR3 loop reads CASSLKRVAEAFF. The CDR3 DNA is TGTGCCAGCAGTTTGAAGAGGGTGGCTGAAGCTTTCTTT. Full variable domain (remainder filled in from reference TRBV28 and TRBJ1-1): DVKVTQSSRYLVKRTGEKVFLECVQDMDHENMFWYRQDPGLGLRLIYFSYDVKMKEKGDIPEGYSVSREKKERFSLILESASTNQTSMYLCASSLKRVAEAFFGQGTRLTVV.

This clonotype was seen only once. Being one base from a much bigger clone, this may be a read error. CDR3 coding DNA: TGCGCCAGCAGCCAAGATGAGCAGGAGACCGCCTACGAGCAGTACTTC. As protein: CASSQDEQETAYEQYF. The J gene is TRBJ2-7, the V gene TRBV4-1; no clear D. The V gene's germline CDR1 is MGHRA and CDR2 YSYEKL. Between the trimmed V and J ends, which lost 0 bases and 2 bases, there was a span of 14 bases. The CDR3 is 16 residues long.

With regard to this clonotype: A clone one base away is much larger, so this may be a read error. The CDR3 DNA sequence: TGCAGCGCTTCTTCTACCGGGGAGCTGTTTTTT. This translates into CSASSTGELFF. V and J are TRBV29-1 and TRBJ2-2; D is unclear. V lost 7 bases and J 5 bases, leaving 8 bases between the germline ends. The length of the CDR3 is 11 residues. CDR1 SQVTM and CDR2 ANQGSEA come from the germline V gene.

Worth noting for this clonotype: Its ends do not fully match the called genes, so a read error is possible. J is TRBJ1-1 and V is TRBV6-5, with no clear D. This CDR3 is built from 12 residues. Germline V gives CDR1 MNHEY, CDR2 SVGAGI. CDR3 in DNA: TGTGCAAGCAGTGGAGGCGACACTGAAACTTTCTTT. It encodes CASSGGDTETFF.

This chain uses TRBV18 with TRBJ2-5; D is unclear. Trimming pared 3 bases from V and 5 bases from J, leaving 7 bases between. The CDR3 totals 12 residues. CDR1 and CDR2 (germline): KGHSH, LQKENI. The CDR3, as DNA: TGTGCCAGCTCACCGAGTGGGGAGACCCAGTACTTC. Translation: CASSPSGETQYF.

This clonotype was seen at least ten times. The V and J genes are TRBV4-2 and TRBJ2-3; D gene ambiguous. The germline CDR1 and CDR2 sequences are LGHNA and YNFKEQ. The V end lost 0 bases, the J end lost 5 bases, and 9 bases lay between the germline ends. The CDR3 totals 14 residues. DNA for the CDR3: TGTGCCAGCAGCCAAGAGTCATCAGGAGATACGCAGTATTTT. This gives the protein CASSQESSGDTQYF.

V is TRBV5-6 and J is TRBJ2-3, with 9 bases lining up with TRBD1. The CDR3 has 16 residues. V was clipped by 2 bases and J by 2 bases; unmatched bases: 6. Germline loops: CDR1 SGHDT, CDR2 YYEEEE. The CDR3 sequence: CASSFLGTGPTDTQYF. Written as DNA, the CDR3 is TGTGCCAGCAGCTTCCTCGGGACAGGGCCCACAGATACGCAGTATTTT.

This clonotype was seen ten or more times. The genes are TRBV6-5 and TRBJ1-5; D is unclear. The CDR3 runs 15 residues. Per germline, CDR1 MNHEY and CDR2 SVGAGI. Trimming removed 6 bases from V and 2 bases from J, with 14 bases in between. The CDR3, as DNA: TGTGCCAGCAGCGGAACGGGGTCGGGCAATCAGCCCCAGCATTTT. Protein: CASSGTGSGNQPQHF.

With regard to this clonotype: A junction end diverges from the germline sequence, so it may reflect a read error. V is TRBV11-2 and J is TRBJ2-7; TRBD2 is a possible D gene (5 bases). CDR3 length equals 16 residues. The germline gives CDR1 SGHAT, CDR2 FQNNGV. The CDR3 spells CASSLAPLGSIYEQYF. For the CDR3, the DNA is TGTGCCAGTAGCTTAGCCCCCCTGGGGAGTATTTACGAGCAGTACTTC.

This clonotype was seen a single time. The chain joins TRBV12-3 or TRBV12-4 to TRBJ2-1; 10 positions agree with TRBD1. The J segment lost 5 bases and the V segment lost 10 bases, leaving 11 bases of the junction unmatched. This CDR3 has 15 amino acids. The CDR3 nucleotides are TGTGCCATCAGGACCAGGGACAGGGGTAACAATGAGCAGTTCTTC. This translates into CAIRTRDRGNNEQFF.

This clonotype is a singleton in its sample. This may stem from a read error, because a much larger clone lies one nucleotide away. This chain joins TRBV4-1 and TRBJ2-1, with D maybe TRBD1 (5 bases). Looked up from germline, CDR1 is MGHRA and CDR2 is YSYEKL. This CDR3 spans 15 amino acids. The chain's CDR3 is CASSLTGSSYNEQLF. The CDR3 DNA reads as TGCGCCAGCAGCCTAACAGGTAGCTCCTACAATGAGCAGTTATTC.

The gene calls are TRBV7-9 and TRBJ2-5; 7 bases are shared with TRBD2. CDR1 and CDR2 from the germline V gene are SEHNR and FQNEAQ (reference sequence). The CDR3 contains 13 residues. Trimming removed 5 bases from V and 3 bases from J; junction bases left unmatched: 3. CDR3 sequence (DNA): TGTGCCAGCAGCCGGGGGGTCGAAGAGACCCAGTACTTC. Translating it yields CASSRGVEETQYF.

The chain links TRBV12-3 or TRBV12-4 to TRBJ2-2, with a possible D match to TRBD1 (6 bases). This CDR3 contains 15 residues. Trimming shortened V by 9 bases and J by 1 base, and 15 bases separated the two germline ends. The CDR3 loop reads CASGRRDMNTGELFF. Written as DNA, the CDR3 is TGTGCCAGTGGGCGCCGGGACATGAACACCGGGGAGCTGTTTTTT.

There are many counts of this clonotype. The genes are TRBV6-6 and TRBJ2-1; D possibly uses TRBD1 or TRBD2 (5 bases each). V lost 8 bases and J 5 bases, leaving 13 bases between the germline ends. The germline gives CDR1 MNHNY, CDR2 SVGAGI (reference sequence). The CDR3 is made up of 13 amino acids. CDR3: CASSSGRNNEQFF. The CDR3 DNA reads as TGTGCCAGCTCCTCGGGGCGGAACAATGAGCAGTTCTTC.

The V call is TRBV28, the J call TRBJ1-3, with 9 bases lining up with TRBD1. Germline CDR1 reads MDHEN; CDR2 reads SYDVKM. Trimming at V came to 6 bases and at J to 2 bases, leaving 8 bases not matched to a gene. CDR3 length equals 16 residues. The CDR3 here is CASSLPQGATGNTIYF. The CDR3 bases are TGTGCCAGCAGCCTCCCACAGGGGGCCACTGGAAACACCATATATTTT.

Note on this clonotype: Relative to the germline gene, one junction end is altered; a read error may explain this. The J gene is TRBJ2-5, the V gene TRBV10-3; 15 nucleotides line up with TRBD2. Germline CDR1 reads ENHRY; CDR2 reads SYGVKD. This CDR3 spans 17 amino acids. For the CDR3, the DNA is TGTGCCATCGGGCTAGGACTAGCGGGAGGGCCGGGGGAGACCAAGTACTTC. Translating it yields CAIGLGLAGGPGETKYF.